This T cell receptor beta chain appears in the sequencing data of a study of shared clonotypes between healthy human individuals. Some clones are missing from TCRdb's copy, which holds only in-frame ones; the method was immunoSEQ multiplex PCR. Of 2.3 million or so clones in the sample, approximately 95% were seen once. The specimen was naive CD4+ T cells from PBMCs. Noted subset: CD45RA+ positively selected. The source is a man younger than 35 in good health. Some clones in this sample may be carry-over from other donors' samples.

CDR3: CASSLRSRLTSREQFF. DNA for the CDR3: TGTGCCAGCAGCTTGCGGTCGCGTTTGACTAGCAGAGAGCAGTTCTTC. The chain recombines TRBV5-6 with TRBJ2-1; 7 nucleotides match TRBD2. The CDR3 is made up of 16 amino acids. Germline assignment: CDR1 SGHDT and CDR2 YYEEEE. The V segment lost 1 base and the J segment 10 bases; nucleotides outside the gene matches: 14. Based on the CDR3 plus reference TRBV5-6 and TRBJ2-1, the full variable domain is DAGVTQSPTHLIKTRGQQVTLRCSPKSGHDTVSWYQQALGQGPQFIFQYYEEEERQRGNFPDRFSGHQFPNYSSELNVNALLLGDSALYLCASSLRSRLTSREQFFGPGTRLTVL.